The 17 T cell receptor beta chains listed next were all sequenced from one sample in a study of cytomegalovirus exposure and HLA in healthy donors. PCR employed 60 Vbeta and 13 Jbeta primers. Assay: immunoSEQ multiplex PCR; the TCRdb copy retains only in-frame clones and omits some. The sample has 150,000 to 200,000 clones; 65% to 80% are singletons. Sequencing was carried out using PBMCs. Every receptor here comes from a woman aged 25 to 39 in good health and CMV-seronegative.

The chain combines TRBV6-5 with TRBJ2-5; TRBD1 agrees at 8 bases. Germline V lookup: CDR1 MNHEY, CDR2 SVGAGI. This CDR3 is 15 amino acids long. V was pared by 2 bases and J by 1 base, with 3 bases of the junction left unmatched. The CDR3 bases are TGTGCCAGCAGTTACACCGGACAGGGCCAAGAGACCCAGTACTTC. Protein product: CASSYTGQGQETQYF.

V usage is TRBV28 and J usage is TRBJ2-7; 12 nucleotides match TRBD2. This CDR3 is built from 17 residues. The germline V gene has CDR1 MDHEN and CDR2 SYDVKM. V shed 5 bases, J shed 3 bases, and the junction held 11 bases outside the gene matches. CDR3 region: CASSVGLAGGPGYEQYF. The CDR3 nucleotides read TGTGCCAGCAGTGTAGGGCTAGCGGGAGGGCCGGGCTACGAGCAGTACTTC.

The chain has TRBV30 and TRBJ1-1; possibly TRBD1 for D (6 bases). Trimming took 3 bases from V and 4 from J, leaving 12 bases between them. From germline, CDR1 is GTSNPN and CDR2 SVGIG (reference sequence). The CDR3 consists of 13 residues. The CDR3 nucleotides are TGTGCCTGGAGCGCCACGGACAGCACTGAAGCTTTCTTT. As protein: CAWSATDSTEAFF. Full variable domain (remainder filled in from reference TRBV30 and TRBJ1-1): SQTIHQWPATLVQPVGSPLSLECTVEGTSNPNLYWYRQAAGRGLQLLFYSVGIGQISSEVPQNLSASRPQDRQFILSSKKLLLSDSGFYLCAWSATDSTEAFFGQGTRLTVV.

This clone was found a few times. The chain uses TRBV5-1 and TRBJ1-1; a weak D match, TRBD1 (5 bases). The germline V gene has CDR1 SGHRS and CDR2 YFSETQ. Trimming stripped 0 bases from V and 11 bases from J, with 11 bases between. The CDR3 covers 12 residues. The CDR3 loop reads CASSLVSGDAFF. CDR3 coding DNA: TGCGCCAGCAGCTTGGTGTCGGGGGATGCTTTCTTT.

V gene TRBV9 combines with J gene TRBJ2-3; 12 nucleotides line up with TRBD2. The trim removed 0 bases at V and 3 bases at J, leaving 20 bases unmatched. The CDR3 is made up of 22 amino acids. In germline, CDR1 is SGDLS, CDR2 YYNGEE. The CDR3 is CASSVAGGVGLAGGQRTDTQYF. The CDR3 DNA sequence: TGTGCCAGCAGCGTAGCTGGCGGTGTTGGGCTAGCGGGGGGGCAGAGGACAGATACGCAGTATTTT.

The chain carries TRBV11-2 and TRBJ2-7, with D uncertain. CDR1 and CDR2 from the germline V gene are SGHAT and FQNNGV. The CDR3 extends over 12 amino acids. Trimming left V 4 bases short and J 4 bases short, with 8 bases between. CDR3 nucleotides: TGTGCCAGCAGCTCCCCGAGGTACGAGCAGTACTTC. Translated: CASSSPRYEQYF.

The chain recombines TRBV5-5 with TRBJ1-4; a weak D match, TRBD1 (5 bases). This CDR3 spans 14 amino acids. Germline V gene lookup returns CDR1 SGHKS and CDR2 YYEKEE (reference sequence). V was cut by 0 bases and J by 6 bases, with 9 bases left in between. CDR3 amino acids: CASSLVAGYEKLFF. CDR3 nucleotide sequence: TGTGCCAGCAGCTTGGTTGCAGGGTATGAAAAACTGTTTTTT.

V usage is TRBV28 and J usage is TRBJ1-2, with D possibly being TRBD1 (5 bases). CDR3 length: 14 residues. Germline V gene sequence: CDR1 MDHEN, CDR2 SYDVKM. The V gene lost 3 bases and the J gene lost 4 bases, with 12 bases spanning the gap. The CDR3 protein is CASSFQGAGYGYTF. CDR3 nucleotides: TGTGCCAGCAGTTTCCAAGGGGCTGGCTATGGCTACACCTTC.

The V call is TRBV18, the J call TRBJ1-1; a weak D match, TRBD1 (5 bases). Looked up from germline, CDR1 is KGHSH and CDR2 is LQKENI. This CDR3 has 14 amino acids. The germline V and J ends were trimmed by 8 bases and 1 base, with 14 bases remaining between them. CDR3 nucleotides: TGTGCCAGCGGCCGGCAGGGAACGAACACTGAAGCTTTCTTT. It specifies CASGRQGTNTEAFF.

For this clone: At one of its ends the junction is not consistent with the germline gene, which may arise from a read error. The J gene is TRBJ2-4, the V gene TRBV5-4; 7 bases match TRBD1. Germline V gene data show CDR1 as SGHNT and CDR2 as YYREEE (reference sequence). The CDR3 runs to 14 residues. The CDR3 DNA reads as TGTGCCAGCAGCGTCGGGACAGCCAAAAACATCCAGTACTTC. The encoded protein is CASSVGTAKNIQYF.

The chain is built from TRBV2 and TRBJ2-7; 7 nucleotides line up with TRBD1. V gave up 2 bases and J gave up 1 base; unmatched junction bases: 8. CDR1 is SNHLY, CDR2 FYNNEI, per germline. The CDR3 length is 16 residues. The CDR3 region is CASSEQRDSPSYEQYF. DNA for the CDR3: TGTGCCAGCAGTGAACAAAGGGACAGCCCATCCTACGAGCAGTACTTC.

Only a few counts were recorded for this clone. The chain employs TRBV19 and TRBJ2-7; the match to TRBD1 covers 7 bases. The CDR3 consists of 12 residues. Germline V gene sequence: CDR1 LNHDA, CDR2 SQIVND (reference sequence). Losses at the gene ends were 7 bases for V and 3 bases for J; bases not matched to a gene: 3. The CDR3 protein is CASTGGNYEQYF. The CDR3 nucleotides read TGTGCCAGTACAGGGGGAAACTACGAGCAGTACTTC.

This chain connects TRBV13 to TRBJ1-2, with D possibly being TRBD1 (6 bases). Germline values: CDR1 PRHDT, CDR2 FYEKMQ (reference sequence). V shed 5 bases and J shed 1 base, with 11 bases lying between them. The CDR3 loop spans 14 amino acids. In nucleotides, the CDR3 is TGTGCCAGCAGCATATCGGGACATAACTATGGCTACACCTTC. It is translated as CASSISGHNYGYTF.

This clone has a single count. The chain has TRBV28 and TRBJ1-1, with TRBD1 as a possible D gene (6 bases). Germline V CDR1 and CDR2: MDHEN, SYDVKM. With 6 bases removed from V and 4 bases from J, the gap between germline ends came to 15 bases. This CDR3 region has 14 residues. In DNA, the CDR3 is TGTGCCAGCAGCCGAGCTCGGGGGGCCACTGAAGCTTTCTTT. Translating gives CASSRARGATEAFF.

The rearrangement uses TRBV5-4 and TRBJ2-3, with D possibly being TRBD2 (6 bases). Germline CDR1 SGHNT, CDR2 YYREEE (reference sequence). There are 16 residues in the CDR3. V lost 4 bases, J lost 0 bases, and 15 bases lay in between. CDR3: CASSREAGTSTDTQYF. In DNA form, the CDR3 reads TGTGCCAGCAGCCGAGAGGCCGGGACTAGCACAGATACGCAGTATTTT. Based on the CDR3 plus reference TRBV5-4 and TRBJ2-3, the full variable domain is ETGVTQSPTHLIKTRGQQVTLRCSSQSGHNTVSWYQQALGQGPQFIFQYYREEENGRGNFPPRFSGLQFPNYSSELNVNALELDDSALYLCASSREAGTSTDTQYFGPGTRLTVL.

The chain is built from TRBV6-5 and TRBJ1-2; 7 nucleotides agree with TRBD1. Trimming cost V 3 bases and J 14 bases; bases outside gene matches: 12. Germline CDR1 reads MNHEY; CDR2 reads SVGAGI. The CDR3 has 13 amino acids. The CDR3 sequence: CASSYRDRSQGTF. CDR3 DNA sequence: TGTGCCAGCAGTTATAGGGACAGATCCCAAGGGACCTTC.

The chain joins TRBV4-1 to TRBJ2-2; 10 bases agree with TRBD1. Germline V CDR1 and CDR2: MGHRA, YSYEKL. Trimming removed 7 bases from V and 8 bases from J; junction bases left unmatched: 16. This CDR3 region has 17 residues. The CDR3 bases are TGCGCCAGCACCGAAGATCCCTCCGACAGGGGGCCAGGGGAGCTGTTTTTT. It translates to CASTEDPSDRGPGELFF.